The 4 T cell receptor beta chains presented below share a single source sample, sequenced in a study of blood T cell repertoires in COVID-19. Method: immunoSEQ multiplex PCR; TCRdb's copy keeps in-frame clones and lacks some. The table includes approximately 250,000 clones, 70% to 90% detected once. Sequences were obtained from PBMCs or T cells enriched from blood (not recorded which). These receptors were collected from a woman under 40 who had recovered from COVID-19.

The rearrangement links TRBV5-5 to TRBJ1-2; 7 bases fit TRBD1. After removal of 0 bases from V and 2 bases from J, the junction contained 4 bases not matched to a gene. Germline V gene lookup returns CDR1 SGHKS and CDR2 YYEKEE (reference sequence). CDR3 length: 15 residues. CDR3 DNA sequence: TGTGCCAGCAGCTTGGAGGGACAGCGAAACTATGGCTACACCTTC. Translation gives CASSLEGQRNYGYTF.

The chain recombines TRBV15 with TRBJ1-2, with 8 bases aligning to TRBD1. Germline V gene data show CDR1 as LNHNV and CDR2 as YYDKDF (reference sequence). V was clipped by 1 base and J by 7 bases; unmatched bases: 2. CDR3 size: 13 residues. CDR3 DNA sequence: TGTGCCACCAGCAGAGGGGGGACAGGTGGCTACACCTTC. Protein: CATSRGGTGGYTF.

This clone occurred once. This rearrangement joins TRBV27 to TRBJ1-2; D is unclear. Trimming took 6 bases from V and 6 from J, leaving 20 bases between them. This CDR3 has 15 amino acids. CDR1 and CDR2 (germline): MNHEY, SMNVEV (reference sequence). The CDR3 nucleotides are TGTGCCAGCAGGAGATCACCCCCTGGGCTGGATGGCTACACCTTC. This gives the protein CASRRSPPGLDGYTF.

The chain combines TRBV5-1 with TRBJ1-2; 11 bases line up with TRBD1. CDR3 length equals 21 residues. V shed 1 base and J 2 bases; nucleotides not matched to a gene: 19. Germline V gene sequence: CDR1 SGHRS, CDR2 YFSETQ. This CDR3 is CASSLRPQDRGPPGSNYGYTF. As DNA, the CDR3 is TGCGCCAGCAGCTTGCGTCCTCAGGACAGGGGGCCTCCCGGATCCAACTATGGCTACACCTTC.